A single sample is the source of the 11 T cell receptor beta chains below, sequenced in a study of T cells in Graves' hyperthyroidism and ophthalmopathy. TCR beta CDR3 regions were amplified from RNA. The HTBI primer set was used in a first-round RT-PCR of the TCR CDR3. TCRdb used MiXCR to reprocess the multiplex PCR reads, holding one entry per CDR3 protein. The sample shows almost 250,000 distinct CDR3 sequences, approximately 23% of them seen only once. Sequencing was carried out using blood. The source is a woman aged 40 to 55 with Graves' ophthalmopathy.

This clonotype was detected a few times. The final CDR3 position lacks the conserved phenylalanine or tryptophan, pointing to a likely read error. The genes are TRBV10-3 and TRBJ2-3; TRBD2 is a possible D gene (6 bases). The CDR3 consists of 15 residues. Germline V gene lookup returns CDR1 ENHRY and CDR2 SYGVKD. V shed 5 bases and J shed 1 base, with 13 bases lying between them. CDR3 sequence reads: CAISRDSDGTDTQYL. The CDR3 DNA follows: TGTGCCATCAGTCGGGACTCAGACGGCACAGATACGCAGTATTTG.

This clonotype has more than one count but fewer than ten. This chain uses TRBV28 with TRBJ2-7; TRBD1 matches 9 bases. V dropped 4 bases and J dropped 3; count of bases not matched to a gene: 7. Per the germline V gene, CDR1 is MDHEN and CDR2 is SYDVKM. The CDR3 has 15 residues. In nucleotides, the CDR3 is TGTGCCAGCAGTTCCGACAGGGGGGGCTACTACGAGCAGTACTTC. It specifies CASSSDRGGYYEQYF.

This clonotype came up many times. The V and J genes are TRBV6-1 and TRBJ2-2; D possibly corresponds to TRBD2 (5 bases). Germline CDR1 MNHNS, CDR2 SASEGT. The ends were cut back, 6 bases at V and 6 bases at J, with 11 bases in the middle. The CDR3 extends over 13 amino acids. Here the CDR3 reads CASRTLESGELFF. The CDR3 DNA is TGTGCCAGCAGGACACTAGAATCCGGGGAGCTGTTTTTT.

This clonotype was counted ten times or more. V usage is TRBV28 and J usage is TRBJ1-5; D remains ambiguous. The CDR3 runs 16 residues. Germline V gene lookup returns CDR1 MDHEN and CDR2 SYDVKM. Trimming removed 3 bases at V and 0 bases at J, with 12 bases between. The CDR3 bases are TGTGCCAGCAGTTTCACCCCGGGTCCTAGCAATCAGCCCCAGCATTTT. Translated, it gives CASSFTPGPSNQPQHF.

This chain links TRBV5-1 with TRBJ1-1; tentative D call: TRBD1 (6 bases). The CDR3 totals 13 residues. V was shortened by 9 bases and J by 6 bases, with 18 bases between the two germline ends. Germline CDR1 reads SGHRS; CDR2 reads YFSETQ. The CDR3 loop reads CATHEGGSAEAFF. Here the CDR3 DNA reads TGCGCCACGCACGAGGGGGGTTCGGCTGAAGCTTTCTTT.

Comment on this clonotype: Mismatch with germline at one junction end may stem from a read error. The chain employs TRBV24-1 and TRBJ2-5, with D possibly TRBD2 on 6 matching bases. This CDR3 is 16 amino acids long. Germline V gene data show CDR1 as KGHDR and CDR2 as SFDVKD. CDR3 in DNA: TGTGCCAGCAGTGAAATGGCGGGAACCAGCCAAGAGACCCAGTACTTC. As protein: CASSEMAGTSQETQYF.

This clonotype was recorded many times. The chain recombines TRBV20-1 with TRBJ2-5, with a tentative D call TRBD2 (5 bases). V was clipped by 3 bases and J by 2 bases, with 10 bases between them. Germline V gives CDR1 DFQATT, CDR2 SNEGSKA (reference sequence). The CDR3 runs to 13 residues. The CDR3 spells CSARHRTQETQYF. CDR3 coding DNA: TGCAGTGCTAGGCATAGGACTCAAGAGACCCAGTACTTC.

This clonotype was seen repeatedly, ten times or more. The V and J genes are TRBV30 and TRBJ2-7; perhaps TRBD1 as D (6 bases). Germline V gene lookup returns CDR1 GTSNPN and CDR2 SVGIG (reference sequence). V was shortened by 5 bases and J by 4 bases, with 9 bases between the two germline ends. The CDR3 loop spans 11 amino acids. CDR3 DNA sequence: TGTGCCTGGGGCGGACAGTACGAGCAGTACTTC. Its translation is CAWGGQYEQYF.

In this sample, this clonotype turned up a few times. This chain connects TRBV6-1 to TRBJ2-5; the match to TRBD1 covers 7 bases. The V gene end was trimmed by 6 bases and the J gene end by 5 bases; junction bases not matched to a gene: 6. Germline values: CDR1 MNHNS, CDR2 SASEGT. The CDR3 contains 13 residues. CDR3 DNA: TGTGCCAGCAGGATGCAGGGGGTTGAGACCCAGTACTTC. This translates into CASRMQGVETQYF.

There are many counts of this clonotype. The chain carries TRBV30 and TRBJ1-1; D ambiguous. Germline V gene lookup returns CDR1 GTSNPN and CDR2 SVGIG (reference sequence). The CDR3 loop spans 14 amino acids. Trimming pared 3 bases from V and 4 bases from J, leaving 15 bases between. CDR3 loop: CAWRRLGSITEAFF. For the CDR3, the DNA is TGTGCCTGGAGGAGACTCGGCTCCATCACTGAAGCTTTCTTT.

Ten or more counts support this clonotype. V and J are TRBV20-1 and TRBJ1-2; D perhaps matches TRBD1 (5 bases). Trimming removed 4 bases at V and 6 bases at J, with 12 bases between. CDR3 length: 12 amino acids. Germline V gene sequence: CDR1 DFQATT, CDR2 SNEGSKA (reference sequence). Here the CDR3 DNA reads TGCAGTGCTATAGGGGACGCGGATGGCTACACCTTC. This codes for CSAIGDADGYTF.